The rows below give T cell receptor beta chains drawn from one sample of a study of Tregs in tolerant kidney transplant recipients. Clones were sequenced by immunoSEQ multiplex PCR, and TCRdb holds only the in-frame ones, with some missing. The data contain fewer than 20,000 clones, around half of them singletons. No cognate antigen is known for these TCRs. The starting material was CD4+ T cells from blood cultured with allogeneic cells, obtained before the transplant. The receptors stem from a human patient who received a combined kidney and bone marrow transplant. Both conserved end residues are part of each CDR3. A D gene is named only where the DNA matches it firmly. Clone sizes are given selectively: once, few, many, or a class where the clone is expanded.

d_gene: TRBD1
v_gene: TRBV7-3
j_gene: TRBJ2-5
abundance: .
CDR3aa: CASSRQGGETQYF
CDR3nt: TGTGCCAGCAGCCGACAGGGGGGGGAGACCCAGTACTTC

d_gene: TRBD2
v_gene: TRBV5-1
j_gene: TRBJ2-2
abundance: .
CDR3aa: CASSSDPGGNTGELFF
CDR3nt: TGCGCCAGCAGCTCAGATCCGGGGGGGAACACCGGGGAGCTGTTTTTT

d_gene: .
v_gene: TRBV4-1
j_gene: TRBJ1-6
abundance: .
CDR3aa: CASSQAWYSGDSPLHF
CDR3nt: TGCGCCAGCAGCCAAGCGTGGTACTCCGGGGATTCACCCCTCCACTTT

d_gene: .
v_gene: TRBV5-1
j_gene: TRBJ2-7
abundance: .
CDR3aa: CASSLRPGQTYEQYF
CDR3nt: TGCGCCAGCAGCTTGAGGCCGGGACAAACCTACGAGCAGTACTTC

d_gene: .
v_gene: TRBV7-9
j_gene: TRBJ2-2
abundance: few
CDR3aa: CASSYGRRGGELFF
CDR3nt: TGTGCCAGCAGCTACGGTCGCCGAGGCGGGGAGCTGTTTTTT

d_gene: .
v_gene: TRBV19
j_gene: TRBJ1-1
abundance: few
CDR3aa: CASSMSGRGNTEAFF
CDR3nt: TGTGCCAGTAGTATGTCCGGAAGGGGGAACACTGAAGCTTTCTTT

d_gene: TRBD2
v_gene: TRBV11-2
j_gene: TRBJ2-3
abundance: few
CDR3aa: CASSSGLAGRTDTQYF
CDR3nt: TGTGCCAGCAGTTCAGGACTAGCGGGGAGAACAGATACGCAGTATTTT

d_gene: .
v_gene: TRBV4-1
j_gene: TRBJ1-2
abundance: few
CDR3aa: CASSPMALYGYTF
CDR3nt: TGCGCCAGCAGCCCCATGGCTCTCTATGGCTACACCTTC

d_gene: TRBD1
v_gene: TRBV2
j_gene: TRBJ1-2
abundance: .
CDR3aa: CASIADRAWSYYGYTF
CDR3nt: TGTGCCAGCATCGCCGACAGGGCTTGGTCGTACTATGGCTACACCTTC

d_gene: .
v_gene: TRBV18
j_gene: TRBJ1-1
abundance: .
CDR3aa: CASSPERGGAHTEAFF
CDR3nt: TGTGCCAGCTCACCCGAGCGTGGGGGCGCTCACACTGAAGCTTTCTTT

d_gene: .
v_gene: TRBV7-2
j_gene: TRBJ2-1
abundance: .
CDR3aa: CASSFAGYYNEQFF
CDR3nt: TGTGCCAGCAGCTTTGCGGGGTATTACAATGAGCAGTTCTTC

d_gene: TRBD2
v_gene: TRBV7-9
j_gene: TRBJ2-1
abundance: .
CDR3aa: CASSPGLAGGLINEQFF
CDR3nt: TGTGCCAGCAGCCCAGGACTAGCGGGGGGGCTGATCAATGAGCAGTTCTTC

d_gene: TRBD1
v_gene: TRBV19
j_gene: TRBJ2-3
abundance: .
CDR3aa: CASCPGQNADTQYF
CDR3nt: TGTGCCAGTTGTCCGGGACAGAACGCAGATACGCAGTATTTT

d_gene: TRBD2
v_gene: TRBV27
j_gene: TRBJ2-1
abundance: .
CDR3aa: CASSSFQRGGYNEQFF
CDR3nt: TGTGCCAGCAGTTCCTTCCAGCGGGGGGGCTACAATGAGCAGTTCTTC

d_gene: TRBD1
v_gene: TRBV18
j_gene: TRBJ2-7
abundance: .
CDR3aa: CASSPGTGEGEQYF
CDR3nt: TGTGCCAGCTCACCAGGGACAGGGGAGGGCGAGCAGTACTTC